A single T cell receptor (beta chain) is shown here with its context. Its antigen remains unknown. An end of the junction does not agree with germline; a read error may underlie this. TCR beta cDNA came from about 470 ng total RNA, primed with a constant-region primer. The TCR beta library was amplified through three nested multiplex PCR rounds in a modified ARM-PCR procedure. One entry per CDR3 protein results from TCRdb running MiXCR on the multiplex PCR reads. This sample carries 75,000 to 90,000 distinct CDR3 sequences, 72% of them seen once, and the ten largest clones take roughly 21%. The entry originates in a study of tumor-infiltrating lymphocytes in primary liver carcinoma. In the study overall: Lesions, classed as T1-T3 N0M0, spanned roughly 4.2 to 11 cm across. The study, taken as a whole, reports: Only about 7-24% of top clones showed up in all five tumor regions.

The study co-extracted DNA and RNA from 20-30 mg of unsorted bulk tissue. Resection treated the patients' primary liver carcinoma. The sequence came from a man aged 35-49 years with primary liver carcinoma and hepatitis B virus infection. The sequenced sample was liver tumor tissue from sampling region 1. As for subset: tumor region T1, superior pole.

In DNA form, the CDR3 reads TGTGCCAGCAGTGAAGACAGGGGAGGACAGCCCCAACGTTTT. Protein product: CASSEDRGGQPQRF. This chain uses TRBV6-1 with TRBJ1-5, with 7 nucleotides matching TRBD1. CDR1 MNHNS and CDR2 SASEGT come from the germline V gene. The CDR3 has 14 amino acids.